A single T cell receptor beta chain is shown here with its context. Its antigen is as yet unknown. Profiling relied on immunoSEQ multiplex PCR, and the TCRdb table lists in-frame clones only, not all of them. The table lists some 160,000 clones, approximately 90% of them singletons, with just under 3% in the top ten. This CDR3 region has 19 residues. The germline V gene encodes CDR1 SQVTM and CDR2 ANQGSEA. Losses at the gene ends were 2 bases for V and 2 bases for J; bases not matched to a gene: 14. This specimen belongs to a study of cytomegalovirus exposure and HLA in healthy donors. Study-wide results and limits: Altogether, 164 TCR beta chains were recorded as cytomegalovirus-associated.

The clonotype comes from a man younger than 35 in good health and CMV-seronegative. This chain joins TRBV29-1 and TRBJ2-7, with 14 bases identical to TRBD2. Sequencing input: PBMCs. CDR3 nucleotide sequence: TGCAGCGTTGAATTTGGGACCCTGACTAGCGGGAGGGACCCCTACGAGCAGTACTTC. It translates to CSVEFGTLTSGRDPYEQYF.